A single sample is the source of the 4 T cell receptor beta chains below, sequenced in a study of T cells after yellow fever vaccination. TCRdb used MiXCR to reprocess the 5' RACE reads, holding one entry per CDR3 protein. The sample shows about 580,000 distinct CDR3 sequences, around a sixth of them seen only once. The sequencing used PBMCs, collected less than 6 days after the first yellow fever vaccination. These receptors originate from a man aged 18 to 29 who received the YFV17D yellow fever vaccine.

J is TRBJ1-5 and V is TRBV20-1; D gene uncertain. CDR1 and CDR2 from the germline V gene are DFQATT and SNEGSKA (reference sequence). Trimming left V 3 bases short and J 7 bases short, with 10 bases between. The CDR3 runs to 12 residues. CDR3 residues: CSARQPGQPQHF. CDR3 coding DNA: TGCAGTGCTAGGCAGCCGGGGCAGCCCCAGCATTTT.

This clonotype was recorded many times. V and J are TRBV5-1 and TRBJ2-3, with 10 positions matching TRBD1. The CDR3 runs 16 residues. Germline V gene data show CDR1 as SGHRS and CDR2 as YFSETQ. With V trimmed by 4 bases and J by 4 bases, 9 bases remained unmatched. CDR3 sequence (DNA): TGCGCCAGCAGCGCCGCCGGGACAGGGGCGGCAGATACGCAGTATTTT. This encodes CASSAAGTGAADTQYF.

The rearrangement joins TRBV4-1 to TRBJ2-5; D might be TRBD2 (5 bases). V was clipped by 8 bases and J by 6 bases, with 16 bases between them. The CDR3 has 13 residues. The germline CDR1 and CDR2 sequences are MGHRA and YSYEKL. The CDR3 loop reads CASRGLALKTQYF. The CDR3 bases are TGCGCCAGCCGCGGGCTAGCACTGAAGACCCAGTACTTC.

CDR3 sequence: CASSSDRVSNQPQHF. In DNA, the CDR3 is TGTGCCAGCAGTTCCGACAGGGTTTCAAATCAGCCCCAGCATTTT. The chain is built from TRBV12-3 or TRBV12-4 and TRBJ1-5; 7 positions match TRBD1. With V trimmed by 4 bases and J by 4 bases, 7 bases remained unmatched. The CDR3 is 15 residues long.